A selection of T cell receptor beta chains follows, all from one sample in a study of identical twins. TCRdb re-analysed the 5' RACE reads in MiXCR, keeping a single row per CDR3 protein. Here the sample spans more than 1.5 million distinct CDR3 sequences, less than 35% being singletons. Material for sequencing was cord blood. The receptors here all came from a newborn girl in good health. Both conserved end residues are part of each CDR3. D genes are given only for firm matches. Clone size, where shown, is once, few, many, or a class for clones that have expanded.

J | size | D | V | CDR3 | DNA
TRBJ1-1 | - | TRBD1 | TRBV6-6 | CASSTQGQGHLTAFF | TGTGCCAGCAGTACGCAGGGACAGGGACACCTAACAGCTTTCTTT
TRBJ2-5 | - | - | TRBV14 | CTSSQGHYQETQYF | TGTACCAGCAGCCAAGGGCACTACCAAGAGACCCAGTACTTC
TRBJ2-1 | - | - | TRBV12-3/TRBV12-4 | CVSSPRHRGNEQFF | TGTGTCAGCAGTCCGAGACACCGAGGGAATGAGCAGTTCTTC
TRBJ2-3 | - | TRBD2 | TRBV2 | CASSEGAGGVTDTQYF | TGTGCCAGCAGTGAAGGGGCGGGGGGTGTGACAGATACGCAGTATTTT
TRBJ2-1 | few | TRBD2 | TRBV4-2 | CASSRRLADNEQFF | TGTGCCAGCAGCCGGCGACTAGCGGACAATGAGCAGTTCTTC
TRBJ2-1 | - | TRBD1 | TRBV28 | CASSLRQGIEQFF | TGTGCCAGCAGTTTGCGACAGGGGATTGAGCAGTTCTTC
TRBJ2-7 | - | - | TRBV7-2 | CASSSLPGHSYEQYF | TGTGCCAGCAGCTCACTACCGGGACACTCCTACGAGCAGTACTTC
TRBJ2-2 | few | - | TRBV29-1 | CSVVGNNTGELFF | TGCAGCGTTGTGGGGAATAACACCGGGGAGCTGTTTTTT
TRBJ2-2 | - | - | TRBV7-9 | CASSLGETGQDRELFF | TGTGCCAGCAGCTTAGGAGAGACAGGACAAGATAGGGAGCTGTTTTTT
TRBJ1-2 | - | - | TRBV12-3/TRBV12-4 | CASSLYRGHTF | TGTGCCAGCAGTTTGTATAGAGGCCACACCTTC
TRBJ2-7 | - | TRBD1 | TRBV5-5 | CASSVLRTGACEQYF | TGTGCCAGCAGCGTTCTGAGGACAGGGGCCTGCGAGCAGTACTTC
TRBJ2-1 | - | TRBD2 | TRBV29-1 | CSACREGDEQFF | TGCAGCGCCTGCCGGGAGGGGGATGAGCAGTTCTTC
TRBJ2-1 | - | - | TRBV7-9 | CASSLANLVWDEQFF | TGTGCCAGCAGCTTAGCGAACCTAGTTTGGGATGAGCAGTTCTTC
TRBJ2-3 | few | TRBD2 | TRBV20-1 | CSARDHLGGITDTQYF | TGCAGTGCTAGAGATCACCTCGGGGGGATCACAGATACGCAGTATTTT
TRBJ2-5 | - | - | TRBV2 | CASSGVAVFYNEQYF | TGTGCCAGCAGTGGGGTAGCGGTCTTCTACAATGAGCAGTACTTC
TRBJ1-2 | few | - | TRBV6-2/TRBV6-3 | CASSLGQLRYGYTF | TGTGCCAGCAGTCTAGGACAGCTACGATATGGCTACACCTTC
TRBJ2-7 | few | TRBD1 | TRBV20-1 | CSARDDRVYEQYF | TGCAGTGCTAGAGATGACAGGGTCTACGAGCAGTACTTC
TRBJ1-1 | - | TRBD1 | TRBV2 | CASRSDRAKNTEAFF | TGTGCCAGCAGGTCCGACAGGGCGAAGAACACTGAAGCTTTCTTT
TRBJ1-6 | - | - | TRBV20-1 | CSDPFGQILNSPLHF | TGCAGTGACCCGTTCGGACAGATACTTAATTCACCCCTCCACTTT
TRBJ1-6 | - | - | TRBV28 | CASSQDSLKPHF | TGTGCCAGCAGCCAGGACAGCCTTAAACCCCACTTT
TRBJ2-1 | few | - | TRBV28 | CASSLSLLVRGGNEQFF | TGTGCCAGCAGTTTATCCCTACTAGTTAGGGGGGGTAATGAGCAGTTCTTC
TRBJ1-1 | few | - | TRBV2 | CASSEGGAGEGSTEAFF | TGTGCCAGCAGTGAAGGGGGAGCAGGGGAGGGATCCACTGAAGCTTTCTTT
TRBJ2-5 | - | TRBD2 | TRBV28 | CASSLSGSGSQETQYF | TGTGCCAGCAGTTTATCGGGTAGCGGGAGCCAAGAGACCCAGTACTTC
TRBJ2-3 | few | - | TRBV7-8 | CASSPRRLDTQYF | TGTGCCAGCAGCCCCCGGAGGCTAGATACGCAGTATTTT
TRBJ2-7 | - | - | TRBV21-1 | CASSWEGSSYEQYF | TGTGCCAGCAGCTGGGAGGGCTCGTCCTACGAGCAGTACTTC
TRBJ2-3 | few | TRBD2 | TRBV13 | CASSSWTSGGGDTQYF | TGTGCCAGCAGCTCCTGGACTAGCGGGGGAGGGGATACGCAGTATTTT
TRBJ2-5 | - | - | TRBV5-5 | CASSLLSGSQETQYF | TGTGCCAGCAGCTTATTGTCGGGGAGCCAAGAGACCCAGTACTTC
TRBJ1-5 | once | TRBD1 | TRBV20-1 | CSAARTGYSNQPQHF | TGCAGTGCTGCCCGGACAGGGTATAGCAATCAGCCCCAGCATTTT
TRBJ2-7 | few | TRBD1 | TRBV29-1 | CSVTQGAYEQYF | TGCAGCGTGACACAGGGGGCCTACGAGCAGTACTTC
TRBJ1-5 | few | TRBD1 | TRBV20-1 | CSARITGGRQPQHF | TGCAGTGCTAGGATCACAGGGGGCAGACAGCCCCAGCATTTT
TRBJ1-1 | - | - | TRBV6-6 | CASSYTAGYTEAFF | TGTGCCAGCAGTTACACGGCCGGTTACACTGAAGCTTTCTTT
TRBJ2-1 | few | - | TRBV21-1 | CASSKCAGTGFNEQFF | TGTGCCAGCAGCAAATGTGCCGGGACAGGGTTCAATGAGCAGTTCTTC
TRBJ1-1 | - | TRBD1 | TRBV5-1 | CASSQGQQGTEAFF | TGCGCCAGCAGCCAGGGACAGCAGGGGACTGAAGCTTTCTTT
TRBJ1-6 | - | TRBD1 | TRBV5-1 | CASSLGDSNSPLHF | TGCGCCAGCAGCTTAGGGGACAGTAATTCACCCCTCCACTTT
TRBJ1-2 | few | - | TRBV7-2 | CASSFGQTYGYTF | TGTGCCAGCAGCTTTGGGCAGACGTATGGCTACACCTTC
TRBJ2-7 | - | - | TRBV5-4 | CASSLESGKYEQYF | TGTGCCAGCAGCTTGGAGTCAGGGAAGTATGAGCAGTACTTC
TRBJ1-2 | - | - | TRBV20-1 | CSAFSGLNYGYTF | TGCAGTGCCTTCTCGGGGTTAAACTATGGCTACACCTTC
TRBJ2-7 | few | - | TRBV28 | CASTHSTYEQYF | TGTGCCAGCACCCACTCGACCTACGAGCAGTACTTC
TRBJ2-7 | few | - | TRBV28 | CASSVPGPLGTYEQYF | TGTGCCAGCAGTGTCCCGGGGCCACTTGGGACCTACGAGCAGTACTTC
TRBJ1-2 | once | - | TRBV7-2 | CASSLQSPRAYGYTF | TGTGCCAGCAGCTTACAGTCCCCCCGAGCCTATGGCTACACCTTC
TRBJ2-7 | once | - | TRBV27 | CASSLGGLSSYNEQYF | TGTGCCAGCAGTTTAGGGGGCCTGAGCTCCTACAATGAGCAGTACTTC